The rows below give T cell receptor beta chains drawn from one sample of a study of graft-versus-host responses after intestinal transplantation. Profiled with immunoSEQ multiplex PCR; TCRdb holds only in-frame clones, not every one. This table has tens of thousands of clones, approximately 92% appearing once. The source was bone marrow, collected around 720 days after intestinal transplantation. These receptors were taken from a human patient who received an intestinal transplant, so some T cells may come from the graft donor. CDR3s leave out the opening cysteine and the closing phenylalanine or tryptophan.

J | V | CDR3
TRBJ2-1 | TRBV28 | ASSYLGDGTYNEQF
TRBJ1-6 | TRBV10-3 | AISIGQDNSPLH
TRBJ2-3 | TRBV19 | ASNSGVGDTQY
TRBJ1-2 | TRBV7-9 | ASSPNWDYGYT
TRBJ1-1 | TRBV5-4 | ASSRTLEAF
TRBJ2-7 | TRBV6-5 | ASTKTGVHEQY
TRBJ2-7 | TRBV19 | ASSLGQELYEQY
TRBJ1-1 | TRBV29-1 | SVEEEENTEAF
TRBJ2-2 | TRBV28 | ASSEKRVAGGTGELF
TRBJ2-3 | TRBV7-9 | ASSLWGADTQY
TRBJ2-3 | TRBV29-1 | SVEERQGSTDTQY
TRBJ1-4 | TRBV4-1 | ASSQVGWVQPVENEKLF
TRBJ1-2 | TRBV7-9 | ASTGPLSYGYT
TRBJ1-2 | TRBV19 | ASKLGTGYT
TRBJ1-2 | TRBV6-5 | ASYRQAYGYT
TRBJ2-7 | TRBV6-6 | ASSYYRETYEQY
TRBJ2-3 | TRBV29-1 | SVDYQITDTQY
TRBJ2-3 | TRBV29-1 | SAGGSGGTTDTQY
TRBJ2-1 | TRBV5-3 | ARSLVREGSYNEQF
TRBJ1-5 | TRBV5-6 | ASSLKPGRGANQPQH
TRBJ2-5 | TRBV6-5 | ASSYTAQETQY
TRBJ1-1 | TRBV10-3 | AITDRADAEAF
TRBJ2-1 | TRBV7-7 | ASSLGEVYEQF
TRBJ1-5 | TRBV2 | ASRLGQGIKPQH